The next 21 T cell receptor beta chains were all read from a single sample in a study of CD8 T cells in ankylosing spondylitis. TCRdb used MiXCR to reprocess the 5' RACE reads, holding one entry per CDR3 protein. Found here are some 200,000 distinct CDR3 sequences, 9.5% to 15% of them singletons; the top ten hold approximately 15%. The material sequenced was blood, either unsorted or a sorted T cell fraction (not recorded which). The receptors derive from a male donor with ankylosing spondylitis or in good health (not recorded which).

For this clonotype: A much larger clone lies a single base off, so this may be a read error. This chain joins TRBV5-1 and TRBJ2-1; 10 bases are a match to TRBD2. Per the germline V gene, CDR1 is SGHRS and CDR2 is YFSETQ. The ends lost 6 bases at V and 6 bases at J; junction bases unmatched: 6. The CDR3 is 14 amino acids. The CDR3 loop is CASTPSGSCNEQFF. The CDR3 DNA reads as TGCGCCAGCACACCTAGCGGGAGTTGCAATGAGCAGTTCTTC.

The chain recombines TRBV10-3 with TRBJ1-1; maybe TRBD1 (5 bases). Germline V gene sequence: CDR1 ENHRY, CDR2 SYGVKD. The CDR3 has 13 residues. V was pared by 10 bases and J by 1 base, with 13 bases between. This CDR3 reads CATRQRENTEAFF. The DNA of the CDR3 is TGTGCCACCCGACAGAGGGAGAACACTGAAGCTTTCTTT.

This clonotype has only one observation. The chain links TRBV2 to TRBJ2-1; TRBD2 is a possible D gene (5 bases). Germline values: CDR1 SNHLY, CDR2 FYNNEI. CDR3 length equals 15 residues. V dropped 3 bases and J dropped 0 bases, with 9 bases sitting between them. CDR3: CASSEQRTSYNEQFF. The CDR3 region has the DNA TGTGCCAGCAGTGAGCAGCGGACCTCCTACAATGAGCAGTTCTTC.

The chain uses TRBV6-2 or TRBV6-3 and TRBJ2-7, with D unresolved. With 3 bases removed from V and 3 bases from J, the gap between germline ends came to 9 bases. CDR1 and CDR2 from the germline V gene are MNHEY and SVGEGT. This CDR3 is 13 amino acids long. The CDR3 reads CASSYEEIYEQYF. CDR3 DNA sequence: TGTGCCAGCAGTTATGAAGAAATCTACGAGCAGTACTTC.

The chain couples TRBV19 to TRBJ2-1; D not certain. Between the trimmed V and J ends, which lost 3 bases and 5 bases, there was a span of 11 bases. CDR1 is LNHDA and CDR2 is SQIVND in the germline V gene (reference sequence). The CDR3 is 14 amino acids. The DNA for the CDR3 is TGTGCCAGTAGTATCGGATTCGGCCACAATGAGCAGTTCTTC. Its translation: CASSIGFGHNEQFF.

This clonotype was detected a few times. The CDR3 DNA is TGTGCCAGTAGTTCCTCGGACGGATACGAGCAGTACTTC. Translating gives CASSSSDGYEQYF. The chain employs TRBV19 and TRBJ2-7; D gene unclear. V dropped 5 bases and J dropped 4 bases, with 12 bases sitting between them. Per germline, CDR1 LNHDA and CDR2 SQIVND (reference sequence). The CDR3 sequence is 13 residues long.

V is TRBV5-8 and J is TRBJ2-6; possibly TRBD1 for D (6 bases). Looked up from germline, CDR1 is SGHTS and CDR2 is YDEGEE. Trimming took off 2 bases at V and 6 bases at J, with 12 bases between the two ends. The CDR3 has 15 amino acids. The CDR3 DNA reads as TGTGCCAGCAGCTTCCCTGGACAGTCGGCCAACGTCCTGACTTTC. Translated: CASSFPGQSANVLTF.

The J gene is TRBJ2-7, the V gene TRBV4-1; D not resolved. The germline V and J ends were trimmed by 0 bases and 1 base, with 13 bases remaining between them. This CDR3 contains 16 residues. Germline CDR1 MGHRA, CDR2 YSYEKL. The CDR3 region has the DNA TGCGCCAGCAGCCAAGAAACGGCCCTAAATTCCTACGAGCAGTACTTC. Translation gives CASSQETALNSYEQYF.

The chain combines TRBV10-3 with TRBJ1-1, with 8 bases matching TRBD1. V lost 5 bases, J lost 4 bases, and 6 bases stayed unmatched. CDR3 length: 14 residues. The germline gives CDR1 ENHRY, CDR2 SYGVKD. The CDR3 DNA follows: TGTGCCATCAGTCGGGACAGGATGGGCACTGAAGCTTTCTTT. Translating it yields CAISRDRMGTEAFF.

This clonotype has a handful of counts. The rearrangement joins TRBV7-9 to TRBJ1-5, with TRBD1 identical over 8 bases. V gave up 5 bases and J gave up 9 bases; unmatched junction bases: 9. Germline loops: CDR1 SEHNR, CDR2 FQNEAQ (reference sequence). This CDR3 has 14 amino acids. CDR3 protein: CASSPGQGMGPQHF. In nucleotides, the CDR3 is TGTGCCAGCAGCCCAGGACAGGGTATGGGGCCCCAGCATTTT.

This clonotype was counted at least ten times. In DNA, the CDR3 is TGCGCCAGCAGTGAGTCCTGGCGCATTCAGTACTTC. Its translation is CASSESWRIQYF. The rearrangement uses TRBV10-2 and TRBJ2-4; D is ambiguous. The CDR3 contains 12 residues. Germline CDR1 reads WSHSY; CDR2 reads SAAADI. Trimming pared 0 bases from V and 9 bases from J, leaving 6 bases between.

This clonotype was counted a few times. The rearrangement uses TRBV4-2 and TRBJ2-7; D assignment may be TRBD1 or TRBD2 (5 bases each). V lost 3 bases, J lost 6 bases, and 15 bases lay in between. The germline V gene encodes CDR1 LGHNA and CDR2 YNFKEQ. The CDR3 is 14 amino acids. The CDR3 here is CASSQEDRGTEQYF. CDR3 nucleotides: TGTGCCAGCAGCCAGGAGGATAGAGGGACCGAGCAGTACTTC.

This clonotype came up many times. V usage is TRBV10-2 and J usage is TRBJ2-3; 9 bases agree with TRBD2. The junction had 12 bases not matched to a gene; V was cut back by 8 bases and J by 3 bases. Germline lookup yields CDR1 WSHSY and CDR2 SAAADI. CDR3 length: 16 amino acids. The CDR3 is CASPPGGGGETDTQYF. The CDR3 region has the DNA TGCGCCAGCCCGCCCGGCGGGGGGGGTGAGACAGATACGCAGTATTTT.

The V call is TRBV5-6, the J call TRBJ2-3; D possibly uses TRBD1 or TRBD2 (5 bases each). The CDR3 covers 15 residues. Trimming stripped 7 bases from V and 2 bases from J, with 17 bases between. Looked up from germline, CDR1 is SGHDT and CDR2 is YYEEEE. The CDR3 loop is CASSPRDPPTDTQYF. CDR3 DNA sequence: TGTGCCAGCTCCCCAAGGGACCCCCCCACAGATACGCAGTATTTT. The whole variable domain, remainder taken from reference TRBV5-6 and TRBJ2-3, is DAGVTQSPTHLIKTRGQQVTLRCSPKSGHDTVSWYQQALGQGPQFIFQYYEEEERQRGNFPDRFSGHQFPNYSSELNVNALLLGDSALYLCASSPRDPPTDTQYFGPGTRLTVL.

This clonotype turned up a few times. The rearrangement joins TRBV30 to TRBJ2-6; D is possibly TRBD1 or TRBD2 (5 bases each). The CDR3 has 14 amino acids. The V end lost 2 bases, the J end lost 3 bases, and 8 bases lay between the germline ends. Per germline, CDR1 GTSNPN and CDR2 SVGIG (reference sequence). The CDR3 nucleotides read TGTGCCTGGAGTCAGGGACGTGGGGCCAACGTCCTGACTTTC. Its translation is CAWSQGRGANVLTF.

V is TRBV25-1 and J is TRBJ1-1, with D perhaps TRBD1 (6 bases). The CDR3 consists of 15 residues. Germline V gene data show CDR1 as MGHDK and CDR2 as SYGVNS. Between the trimmed V and J ends, which lost 3 bases and 0 bases, there was a span of 11 bases. The CDR3 DNA is TGTGCCAGCAGTGACGAGGACAGAATGAACACTGAAGCTTTCTTT. Translated, it gives CASSDEDRMNTEAFF.

This clonotype turned up a few times. J is TRBJ2-3 and V is TRBV10-2; D call uncertain. The CDR3 extends over 18 amino acids. Germline assignment: CDR1 WSHSY and CDR2 SAAADI. Trimming pared 0 bases from V and 2 bases from J, leaving 18 bases between. The CDR3 is CASSESTSPEWDTDTQYF. CDR3 coding DNA: TGCGCCAGCAGTGAGTCCACCAGCCCCGAGTGGGACACAGATACGCAGTATTTT.

This clonotype was observed at least ten times. The chain recombines TRBV5-5 with TRBJ2-1; TRBD2 matches 10 bases. Losses at the gene ends were 5 bases for V and 5 bases for J; bases not matched to a gene: 4. This CDR3 is built from 14 residues. Germline CDR1 and CDR2: SGHKS and YYEKEE (reference sequence). The CDR3, as DNA: TGTGCCAGCAGAACCGGGACTAGCGACAATGAGCAGTTCTTC. Translated: CASRTGTSDNEQFF.

The V call is TRBV10-2, the J call TRBJ2-1, with 8 bases aligning to TRBD2. Germline V CDR1 and CDR2: WSHSY, SAAADI. CDR3 length equals 14 residues. With 8 bases clipped from V and 4 bases from J, the junction kept 7 bases outside the gene matches. The CDR3: CASGGSGGYNEQFF. CDR3 bases: TGCGCCAGCGGAGGGAGCGGGGGTTACAATGAGCAGTTCTTC.

The chain employs TRBV19 and TRBJ2-7; D is unclear. The CDR3 runs 13 residues. Trimming pared 6 bases from V and 5 bases from J, leaving 14 bases between. Looked up from germline, CDR1 is LNHDA and CDR2 is SQIVND (reference sequence). The CDR3 is CASSDIDGDEQYF. CDR3 DNA: TGTGCCAGTAGCGACATCGATGGGGACGAGCAGTACTTC.

This clonotype was counted at least ten times. The rearrangement joins TRBV6-2 or TRBV6-3 to TRBJ1-5; no firm D call. The CDR3 consists of 13 residues. Trimming pared 2 bases from V and 3 bases from J, leaving 5 bases between. CDR1 MNHEY and CDR2 SVGEGT come from the germline V gene. The CDR3, as DNA: TGTGCCAGCAGTTACAGGGACAATCAGCCCCAGCATTTT. It is translated as CASSYRDNQPQHF.